This record covers a single TCR beta chain. The sample belongs to a study of T-cell reconstitution after alpha-beta-depleted transplantation in children. The CDR3 sequence is 14 residues long. Germline CDR1 LGHDT, CDR2 YNNKEL (reference sequence). The V gene lost 5 bases and the J gene lost 3 bases, with 13 bases spanning the gap. Researchers prepared the TCRbeta library using unique molecular identifiers, the study reports. One entry per CDR3 protein, called by TCRdb with MiXCR from the PCR reads. In the table there are 450,000 to 600,000 distinct CDR3 sequences, about 18% of which are singletons. The TCR was taken from a human donor who donated a stem cell graft to a child with acute lymphoblastic leukemia. Material: PBMCs from the stem cell graft donor, obtained from the stem cell graft. The genes are TRBV3-1 and TRBJ1-2; unclear D gene. The CDR3 coding sequence is TGTGCCAGCAGCTCGGCCGCGGGGTACTATGGCTACACCTTC. Its protein is CASSSAAGYYGYTF.